A selection of T cell receptor beta chains follows, all from one sample in a study of sequential checkpoint blockade in melanoma. The table came from immunoSEQ multiplex PCR; TCRdb's copy has only in-frame clones and leaves some out. The repertoire holds about 18,000 clones, with 65% to 75% as singletons. The sample in question was tumor tissue (inferred from file names), obtained from a patient given nivolumab and ipilimumab in sequence. These receptors were obtained from a human donor with melanoma. CDR3s include the opening cysteine and the closing phenylalanine or tryptophan. Fields, in order: D gene, clone size, V gene, J gene, CDR3 protein, CDR3 DNA. A D gene is named only where the DNA matches it firmly. The size of a clone is reported for some rows only, either as once, few or many, or as a class for expanded clones.

.	once	TRBV6-8	TRBJ1-1	CASSYWLGNTEAFF	TGTGCCAGCAGTTACTGGTTAGGGAACACTGAAGCTTTCTTT
.	.	TRBV28	TRBJ2-3	CASKLGEVWTDTQYF	TGTGCCAGCAAATTGGGGGAGGTTTGGACAGATACGCAGTATTTT
.	.	TRBV7-5	TRBJ1-4	CASSPWPTNEKLFF	TGTGCCAGCAGCCCCTGGCCAACTAATGAAAAACTGTTTTTT
.	.	TRBV23-1	TRBJ2-2	CASSLATTNTGELFF	TGCGCCAGCAGCTTAGCCACCACGAACACCGGGGAGCTGTTTTTT
.	.	TRBV28	TRBJ1-4	CASSFLRGEKLFF	TGTGCCAGCAGTTTCCTCCGTGGAGAAAAACTGTTTTTT
.	.	TRBV11-3	TRBJ1-2	CASRHVGGRLYGYTF	TGTGCCAGCAGGCACGTTGGGGGCCGGCTTTATGGCTACACCTTC
TRBD1	.	TRBV6-8	TRBJ2-7	CASRRQGGLYEQYF	TGTGCCAGCAGGAGACAGGGGGGGTTATACGAGCAGTACTTC
TRBD1	.	TRBV5-1	TRBJ1-6	CASREYRDRVLDSYNSPLHF	TGCGCCAGCAGGGAATACCGGGACAGAGTTCTGGACTCCTATAATTCACCCCTCCACTTT
.	few	TRBV30	TRBJ1-2	CAWKNGPWGYGYTF	TGTGCCTGGAAAAATGGTCCCTGGGGCTATGGCTACACCTTC
.	.	TRBV6-7	TRBJ2-7	CASSYSEIKSSYEQYF	TGTGCCAGCAGTTACTCTGAGATAAAAAGCTCCTACGAGCAGTACTTC
.	.	TRBV11-3	TRBJ1-5	CASSLGSEGRPQHF	TGTGCCAGCAGCTTAGGGTCGGAGGGTCGGCCCCAGCATTTT
.	.	TRBV19	TRBJ1-5	CASSMAPIQGYLNQPQHF	TGTGCCAGTAGTATGGCCCCAATACAGGGATACCTCAATCAGCCCCAGCATTTT
.	.	TRBV11-3	TRBJ2-5	CASSLATTQETQYF	TGTGCCAGCAGCTTGGCAACTACTCAAGAGACCCAGTACTTC
.	.	TRBV28	TRBJ2-5	CASTGGDQETQYF	TGTGCCAGCACTGGTGGGGACCAAGAGACCCAGTACTTC
TRBD1	few	TRBV15	TRBJ1-5	CATSRTTGGGIRYQPQHF	TGTGCCACCAGCAGAACAACAGGGGGAGGGATTAGGTATCAGCCCCAGCATTTT
.	once	TRBV10-2	TRBJ1-3	CASIRDRSGNTIYF	TGCGCCAGCATTAGGGACCGCTCTGGAAACACCATATATTTT
TRBD2	medium-sized	TRBV6-8	TRBJ2-3	CASLAGVRKDTQYF	TGTGCCAGCCTAGCGGGAGTTAGGAAAGATACGCAGTATTTT
.	few	TRBV9	TRBJ1-2	CASSSGQNYGYTF	TGTGCCAGCAGCTCGGGTCAAAACTATGGCTACACCTTC
TRBD2	.	TRBV5-1	TRBJ2-3	CASSLSGGTDTQYF	TGCGCCAGCAGCTTGAGCGGGGGCACAGATACGCAGTATTTT
TRBD1	few	TRBV10-3	TRBJ1-4	CAISPGTENEKLFF	TGTGCCATCAGCCCCGGGACAGAAAATGAAAAACTGTTTTTT
.	.	TRBV14	TRBJ2-7	CASSHKVQQYF	TGTGCCAGCAGCCACAAGGTTCAGCAGTACTTC
.	.	TRBV30	TRBJ2-2	CAWRLSGVSAGELFF	TGTGCCTGGAGACTCAGTGGGGTCTCGGCCGGGGAGCTGTTTTTT
TRBD2	.	TRBV5-1	TRBJ2-1	CASSRPGLENEQFF	TGCGCCAGCAGTCGTCCGGGACTAGAAAACGAGCAGTTCTTC
.	.	TRBV7-6	TRBJ1-4	CASSSLHLPTNEKLFF	TGTGCCAGCAGCTCTCTCCACCTACCAACTAATGAAAAACTGTTTTTT
.	.	TRBV6-8	TRBJ1-4	CASSGSGPLDEKLFF	TGTGCCAGCAGTGGTTCCGGGCCCCTTGATGAAAAACTGTTTTTT
.	.	TRBV18	TRBJ2-7	CASSSSGAYEQYF	TGTGCCAGCTCATCCTCAGGGGCCTACGAGCAGTACTTC
.	few	TRBV18	TRBJ1-4	CASSPPIVRNEKLFF	TGTGCCAGCTCACCACCAATTGTAAGAAATGAAAAACTGTTTTTT
.	.	TRBV11-1	TRBJ1-3	CASSALWSGNTIYF	TGTGCCAGCAGCGCTCTTTGGTCTGGAAACACCATATATTTT
.	.	TRBV25-1	TRBJ1-5	CASSEPGFNQPQHF	TGTGCCAGCAGTGAGCCAGGGTTCAATCAGCCCCAGCATTTT